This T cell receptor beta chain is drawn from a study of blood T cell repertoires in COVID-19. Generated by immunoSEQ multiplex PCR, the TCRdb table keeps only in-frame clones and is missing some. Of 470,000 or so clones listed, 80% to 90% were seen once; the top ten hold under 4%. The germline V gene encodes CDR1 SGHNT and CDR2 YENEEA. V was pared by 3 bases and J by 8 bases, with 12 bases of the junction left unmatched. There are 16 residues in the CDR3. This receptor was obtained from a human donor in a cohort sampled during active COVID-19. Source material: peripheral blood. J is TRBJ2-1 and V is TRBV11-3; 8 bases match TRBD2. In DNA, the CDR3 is TGTGCCAGCAGCTTGTATCCGGGACTAGGGGTAGATGAGCAGTTCTTC. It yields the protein CASSLYPGLGVDEQFF.